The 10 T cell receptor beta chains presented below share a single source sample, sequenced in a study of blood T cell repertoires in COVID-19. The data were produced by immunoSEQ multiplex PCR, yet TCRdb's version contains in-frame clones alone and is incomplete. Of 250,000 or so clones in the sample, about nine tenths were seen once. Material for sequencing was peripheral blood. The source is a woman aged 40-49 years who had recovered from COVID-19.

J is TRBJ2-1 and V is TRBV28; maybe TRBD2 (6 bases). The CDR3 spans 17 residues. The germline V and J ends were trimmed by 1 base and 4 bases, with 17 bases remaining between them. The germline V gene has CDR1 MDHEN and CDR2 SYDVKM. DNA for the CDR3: TGTGCCAGCAGTTTATCGGAGGGGCAGGGACCTTACAATGAGCAGTTCTTC. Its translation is CASSLSEGQGPYNEQFF.

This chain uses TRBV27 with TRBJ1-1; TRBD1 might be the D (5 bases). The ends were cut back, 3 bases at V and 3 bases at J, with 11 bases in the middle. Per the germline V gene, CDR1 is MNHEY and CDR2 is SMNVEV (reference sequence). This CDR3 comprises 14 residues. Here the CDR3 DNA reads TGTGCCAGCAGTTTGGGGGGGGGAGACACTGAAGCTTTCTTT. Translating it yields CASSLGGGDTEAFF.

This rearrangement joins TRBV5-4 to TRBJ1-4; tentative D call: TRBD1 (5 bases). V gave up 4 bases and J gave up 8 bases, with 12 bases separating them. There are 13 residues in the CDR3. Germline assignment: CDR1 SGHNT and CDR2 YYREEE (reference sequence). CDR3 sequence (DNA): TGTGCCAGCAGCGGGAGGGACGGGGAAAAACTGTTTTTT. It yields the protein CASSGRDGEKLFF. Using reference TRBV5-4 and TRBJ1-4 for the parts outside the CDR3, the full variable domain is ETGVTQSPTHLIKTRGQQVTLRCSSQSGHNTVSWYQQALGQGPQFIFQYYREEENGRGNFPPRFSGLQFPNYSSELNVNALELDDSALYLCASSGRDGEKLFFGSGTQLSVL.

CDR3 DNA: TGTGCCAGCAGCCAAGATCTTCCCGGGATAGCGGGAGGGCCCAGCACAGATACGCAGTATTTT. The encoded protein is CASSQDLPGIAGGPSTDTQYF. V and J are TRBV3-1 (or the pseudogene TRBV3-2) and TRBJ2-3; 11 bases are shared with TRBD2. V was clipped by 0 bases and J by 0 bases; unmatched bases: 14. Per the germline V gene, CDR1 is LGHDT and CDR2 is YNNKEL (reference sequence). The CDR3 has 21 residues.

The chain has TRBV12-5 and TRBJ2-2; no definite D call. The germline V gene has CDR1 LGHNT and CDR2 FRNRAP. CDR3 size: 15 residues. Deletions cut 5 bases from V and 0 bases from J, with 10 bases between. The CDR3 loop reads CASGIDNSNTGELFF. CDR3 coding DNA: TGTGCTAGTGGTATCGACAATTCGAACACCGGGGAGCTGTTTTTT.

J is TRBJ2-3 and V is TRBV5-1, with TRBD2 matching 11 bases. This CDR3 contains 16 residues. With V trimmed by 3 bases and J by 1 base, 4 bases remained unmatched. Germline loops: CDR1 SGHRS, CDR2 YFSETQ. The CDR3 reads CASSSLAGGGTDTQYF. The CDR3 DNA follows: TGCGCCAGCAGCTCCTTAGCGGGAGGGGGCACAGATACGCAGTATTTT.

The CDR3 here is CAWTSSGSETQYF. CDR3 in DNA: TGTGCCTGGACTTCTAGCGGGAGTGAGACCCAGTACTTC. This chain uses TRBV30 with TRBJ2-5; TRBD2 aligns across 10 bases. Germline-derived CDR1 and CDR2 are GTSNPN and SVGIG (reference sequence). This CDR3 contains 13 residues. V lost 4 bases and J lost 5; bases outside the gene matches: 4. The full variable domain, completed using reference TRBV30 and TRBJ2-5, is SQTIHQWPATLVQPVGSPLSLECTVEGTSNPNLYWYRQAAGRGLQLLFYSVGIGQISSEVPQNLSASRPQDRQFILSSKKLLLSDSGFYLCAWTSSGSETQYFGPGTRLLVL.

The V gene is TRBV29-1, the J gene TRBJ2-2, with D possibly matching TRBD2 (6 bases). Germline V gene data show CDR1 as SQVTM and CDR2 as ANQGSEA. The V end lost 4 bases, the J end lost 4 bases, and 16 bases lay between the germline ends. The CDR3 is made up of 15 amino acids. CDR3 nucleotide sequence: TGCAGCGTTGGAATGTACACCGGGAGCACCGGGGAGCTGTTTTTT. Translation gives CSVGMYTGSTGELFF.

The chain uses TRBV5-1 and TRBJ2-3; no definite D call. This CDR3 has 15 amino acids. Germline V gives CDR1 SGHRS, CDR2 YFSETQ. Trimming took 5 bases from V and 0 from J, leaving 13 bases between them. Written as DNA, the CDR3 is TGCGCCAGCAGGTACGCGGCGGAGAGCACAGATACGCAGTATTTT. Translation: CASRYAAESTDTQYF.

The CDR3 sequence: CATSRAPTGSNQPQHF. The CDR3 DNA reads TGTGCCACCAGCAGAGCTCCTACAGGGTCCAATCAGCCCCAGCATTTT. The V gene is TRBV15, the J gene TRBJ1-5; maybe TRBD1 (6 bases). Germline-derived CDR1 and CDR2 are LNHNV and YYDKDF (reference sequence). The CDR3 is 16 amino acids. Trimming shortened V by 1 base and J by 3 bases, and 13 bases separated the two germline ends.